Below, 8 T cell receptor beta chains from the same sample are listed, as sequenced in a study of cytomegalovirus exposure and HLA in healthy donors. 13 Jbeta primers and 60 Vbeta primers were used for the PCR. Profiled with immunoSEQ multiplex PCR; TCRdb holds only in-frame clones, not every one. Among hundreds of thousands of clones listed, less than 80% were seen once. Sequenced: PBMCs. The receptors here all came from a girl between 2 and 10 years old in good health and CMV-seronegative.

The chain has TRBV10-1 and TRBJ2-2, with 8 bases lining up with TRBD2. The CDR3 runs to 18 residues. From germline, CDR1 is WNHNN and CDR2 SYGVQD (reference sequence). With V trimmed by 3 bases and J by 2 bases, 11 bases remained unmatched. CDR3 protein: CASSDPGGILGNTGELFF. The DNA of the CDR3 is TGCGCCAGCAGTGATCCGGGGGGGATCCTAGGAAACACCGGGGAGCTGTTTTTT.

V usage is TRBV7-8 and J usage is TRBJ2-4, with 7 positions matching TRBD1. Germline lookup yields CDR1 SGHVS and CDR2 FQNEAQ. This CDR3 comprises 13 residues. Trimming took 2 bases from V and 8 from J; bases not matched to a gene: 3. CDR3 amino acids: CASSLYRGDIQYF. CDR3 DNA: TGTGCCAGCAGCTTATACAGGGGAGACATTCAGTACTTC. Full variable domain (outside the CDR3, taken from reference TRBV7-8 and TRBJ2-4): GAGVSQSPRYKVAKRGQDVALRCDPISGHVSLFWYQQALGQGPEFLTYFQNEAQLDKSGLPSDRFFAERPEGSVSTLKIQRTQQEDSAVYLCASSLYRGDIQYFGAGTRLSVL.

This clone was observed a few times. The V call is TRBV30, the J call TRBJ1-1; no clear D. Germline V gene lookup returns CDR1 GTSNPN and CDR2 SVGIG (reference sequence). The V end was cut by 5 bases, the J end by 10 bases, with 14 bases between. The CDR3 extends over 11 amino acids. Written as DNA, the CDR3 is TGTGCCTGGGGGGAGGGCTGGTCAGCTTTCTTT. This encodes CAWGEGWSAFF.

The CDR3 reads CASSDRTDYGYTF. DNA for the CDR3: TGCGCCAGCAGTGACCGGACAGACTATGGCTACACCTTC. This chain links TRBV10-2 with TRBJ1-2; the D gene is possibly TRBD1 (6 bases). Germline CDR1 is WSHSY and CDR2 is SAAADI. This CDR3 spans 13 amino acids. V gave up 3 bases and J gave up 3 bases, with 8 bases separating them.

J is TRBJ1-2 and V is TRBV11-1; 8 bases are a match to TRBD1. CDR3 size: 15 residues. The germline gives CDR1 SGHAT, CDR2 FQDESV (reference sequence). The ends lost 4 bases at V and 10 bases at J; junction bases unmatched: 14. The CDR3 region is CASSSHRGTGGVYTF. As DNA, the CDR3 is TGTGCCAGCAGCTCCCACAGGGGGACAGGAGGAGTCTACACCTTC.

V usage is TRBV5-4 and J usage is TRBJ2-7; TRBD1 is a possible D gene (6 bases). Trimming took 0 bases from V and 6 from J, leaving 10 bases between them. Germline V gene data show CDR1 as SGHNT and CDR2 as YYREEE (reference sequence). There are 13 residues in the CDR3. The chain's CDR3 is CASSLARGSEQYF. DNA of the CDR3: TGTGCCAGCAGCTTGGCCAGGGGATCCGAGCAGTACTTC.

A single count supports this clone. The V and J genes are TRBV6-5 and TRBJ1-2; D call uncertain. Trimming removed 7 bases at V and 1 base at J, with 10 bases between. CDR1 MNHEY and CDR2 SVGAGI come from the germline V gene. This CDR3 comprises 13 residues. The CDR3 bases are TGTGCCAGCACCCTCCGGGTTAACTATGGCTACACCTTC. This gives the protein CASTLRVNYGYTF.

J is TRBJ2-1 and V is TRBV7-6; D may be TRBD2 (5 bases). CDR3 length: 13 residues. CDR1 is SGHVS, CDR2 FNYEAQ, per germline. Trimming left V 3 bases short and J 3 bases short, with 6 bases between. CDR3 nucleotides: TGTGCCAGCAGCTTGGGGAGCTACAATGAGCAGTTCTTC. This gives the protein CASSLGSYNEQFF.